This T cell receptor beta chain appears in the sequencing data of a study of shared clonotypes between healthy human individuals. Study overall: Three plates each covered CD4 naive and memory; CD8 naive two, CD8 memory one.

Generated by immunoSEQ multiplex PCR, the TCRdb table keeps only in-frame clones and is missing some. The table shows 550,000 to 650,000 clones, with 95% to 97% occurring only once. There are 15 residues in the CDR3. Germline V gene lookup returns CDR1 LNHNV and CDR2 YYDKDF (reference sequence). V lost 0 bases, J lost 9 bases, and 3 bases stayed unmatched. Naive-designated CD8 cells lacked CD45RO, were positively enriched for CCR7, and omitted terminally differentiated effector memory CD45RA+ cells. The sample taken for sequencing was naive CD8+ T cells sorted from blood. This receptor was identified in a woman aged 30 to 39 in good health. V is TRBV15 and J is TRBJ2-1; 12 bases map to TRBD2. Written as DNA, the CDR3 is TGTGCCACCAGCAGAGATAGACTAGCGGGAGTTGAGCAGTTCTTC. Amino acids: CATSRDRLAGVEQFF.